This T cell receptor beta chain was observed in a study of cytomegalovirus exposure and HLA in healthy donors. The overall study: Within an early data release were 65 million to 90 million unique TCRs drawn from HLA-typed donors.

The V gene lost 0 bases and the J gene lost 7 bases, with 12 bases spanning the gap. CDR3 size: 15 residues. Germline V gives CDR1 MNHEY, CDR2 SVGAGI. The PCR had 60 Vbeta and 13 Jbeta primers. TCRdb keeps only in-frame clones here, not all; method: immunoSEQ multiplex PCR. Here the sample spans some 200,000 clones, around 79% being singletons. The sequencing input was PBMCs. The TCR sequence derives from a man in his late teens or twenties in good health and CMV-seronegative. The chain couples TRBV6-5 to TRBJ2-2, with a weak D call TRBD2 (5 bases). CDR3 DNA sequence: TGTGCCAGCAGTTACTCATCCGGGATTCACGGGGAGCTGTTTTTT. Translated, it gives CASSYSSGIHGELFF.